This T cell receptor (beta chain) originates from a study of shared clonotypes between healthy human individuals. Study-wide findings and caveats: Across a few donors, naive CD4 shared around 5.3%, naive CD8 about 3.2%, memory CD4 roughly 2.4%, memory CD8 0.4% to 0.5%. Generation probabilities were higher for clonotypes shared across all four sorted-subset donors than for unshared ones.

Donors had no recently reported acute infections or vaccinations and were HIV-negative. When replicate PCRs were run on sorted subsets, they used 150 to 250 ng DNA, about 30,000 T cell genomes. The protocol was immunoSEQ multiplex PCR, while the TCRdb copy is restricted to in-frame clones and leaves out a portion. This sample has 600,000 to 750,000 clones, with 90% found just once. Regarding this clone: Its specificity is not known. Other DNA sequences in this specimen translate into the identical CDR3.

The CDR3 length is 16 residues. V lost 1 base and J lost 3; bases outside the gene matches: 3. Germline CDR1 is SNHLY and CDR2 is FYNNEI. The receptor was derived from a man younger than 35 in good health. Some clones in this sample may be carry-over from other donors' samples. The source material was memory CD8+ T cells from PBMCs. The subset: CD45RO+ cells pooled with CCR7-negative TemRA cells. This chain connects TRBV2 to TRBJ2-1; TRBD2 matches at 10 bases. This CDR3 is CASSEGRTSGYNEQFF. The CDR3 nucleotides are TGTGCCAGCAGTGAAGGGCGGACTAGCGGCTACAATGAGCAGTTCTTC.